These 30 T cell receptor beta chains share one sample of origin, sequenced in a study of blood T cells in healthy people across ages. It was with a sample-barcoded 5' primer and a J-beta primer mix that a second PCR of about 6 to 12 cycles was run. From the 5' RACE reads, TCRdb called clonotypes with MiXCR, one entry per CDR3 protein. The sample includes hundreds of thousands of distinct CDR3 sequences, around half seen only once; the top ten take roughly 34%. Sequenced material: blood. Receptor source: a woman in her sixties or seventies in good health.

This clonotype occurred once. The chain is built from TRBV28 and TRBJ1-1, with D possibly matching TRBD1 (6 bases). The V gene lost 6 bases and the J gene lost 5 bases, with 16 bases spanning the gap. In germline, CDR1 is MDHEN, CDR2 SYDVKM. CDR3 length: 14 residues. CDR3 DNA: TGTGCCAGCAGACACAGGGCTGTGGGGACTGAAGCTTTCTTT. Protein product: CASRHRAVGTEAFF.

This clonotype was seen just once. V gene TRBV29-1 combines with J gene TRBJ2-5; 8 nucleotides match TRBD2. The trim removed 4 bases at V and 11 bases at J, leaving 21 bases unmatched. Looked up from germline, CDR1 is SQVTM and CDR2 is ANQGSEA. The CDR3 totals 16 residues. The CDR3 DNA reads TGCAGCGTTGGGGGAGAAACTAGCGGCACCTACGATGAGCAGTACTTC. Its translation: CSVGGETSGTYDEQYF.

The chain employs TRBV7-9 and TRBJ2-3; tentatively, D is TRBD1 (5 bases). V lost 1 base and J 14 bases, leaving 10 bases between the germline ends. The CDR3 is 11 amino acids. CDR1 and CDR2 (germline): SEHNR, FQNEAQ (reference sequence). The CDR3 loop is CASSLGMGLYF. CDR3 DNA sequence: TGTGCCAGCAGCTTAGGGATGGGGCTGTATTTT.

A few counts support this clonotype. The CDR3 DNA sequence: TGTGCCAGCAGTTCAGACCTTGAACAGGGGGCAGCCTACGAGCAGTACTTC. Translating gives CASSSDLEQGAAYEQYF. The V gene is TRBV6-2 or TRBV6-3, the J gene TRBJ2-7; 9 nucleotides line up with TRBD1. Unmatched junction bases numbered 12, after V lost 4 bases and J lost 2 bases. The germline CDR1 and CDR2 sequences are MNHEY and SVGEGT. The CDR3 spans 17 residues.

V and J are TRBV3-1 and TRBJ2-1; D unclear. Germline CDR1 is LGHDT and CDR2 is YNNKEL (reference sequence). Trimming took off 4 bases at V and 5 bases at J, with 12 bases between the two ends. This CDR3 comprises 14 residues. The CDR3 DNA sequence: TGTGCCAGCAGCCCCTCCGGGCGGAACAATGAGCAGTTCTTC. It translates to CASSPSGRNNEQFF.

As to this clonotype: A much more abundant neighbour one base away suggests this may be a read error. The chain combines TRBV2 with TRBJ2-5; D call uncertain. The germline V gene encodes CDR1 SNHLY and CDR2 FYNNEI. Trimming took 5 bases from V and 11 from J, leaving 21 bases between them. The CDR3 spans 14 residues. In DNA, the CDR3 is TGTGCCAGCAGTCTCGGTTCTAGTGGCGATGAGCAGTACTTC. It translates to CASSLGSSGDEQYF.

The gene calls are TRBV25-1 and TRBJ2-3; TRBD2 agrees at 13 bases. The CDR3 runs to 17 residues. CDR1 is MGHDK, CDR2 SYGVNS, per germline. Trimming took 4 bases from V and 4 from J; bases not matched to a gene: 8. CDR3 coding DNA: TGTGCCAGCAGTGCCACTAGCGGGAGGGACAGCGCAGATACGCAGTATTTT. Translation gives CASSATSGRDSADTQYF. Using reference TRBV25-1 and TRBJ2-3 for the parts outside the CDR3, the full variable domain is EADIYQTPRYLVIGTGKKITLECSQTMGHDKMYWYQQDPGMELHLIHYSYGVNSTEKGDLSSESTVSRIRTEHFPLTLESARPSHTSQYLCASSATSGRDSADTQYFGPGTRLTVL.

The CDR3 bases are TGTGCCAGCAGCTCCCTCTCGACCCTAATGGAGCAGTACTTC. It encodes CASSSLSTLMEQYF. The chain joins TRBV5-5 to TRBJ2-7, with D unresolved. Trimming took off 3 bases at V and 7 bases at J, with 17 bases between the two ends. Per germline, CDR1 SGHKS and CDR2 YYEKEE (reference sequence). The CDR3 length is 14 residues.

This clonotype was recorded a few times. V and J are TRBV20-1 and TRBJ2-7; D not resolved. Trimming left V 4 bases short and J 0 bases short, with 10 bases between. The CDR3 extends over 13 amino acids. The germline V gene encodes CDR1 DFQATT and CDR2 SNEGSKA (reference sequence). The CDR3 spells CSAIQFGSYEQYF. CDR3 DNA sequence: TGCAGTGCTATCCAATTCGGCTCCTACGAGCAGTACTTC.

DNA of the CDR3: TGTGCCAGCAGTGAGACCCAACCCAGCACAGATACGCAGTATTTT. Its protein is CASSETQPSTDTQYF. V usage is TRBV6-1 and J usage is TRBJ2-3; unclear D gene. Germline V lookup: CDR1 MNHNS, CDR2 SASEGT. The V gene lost 3 bases and the J gene lost 0 bases, with 10 bases spanning the gap. CDR3 length: 15 amino acids.

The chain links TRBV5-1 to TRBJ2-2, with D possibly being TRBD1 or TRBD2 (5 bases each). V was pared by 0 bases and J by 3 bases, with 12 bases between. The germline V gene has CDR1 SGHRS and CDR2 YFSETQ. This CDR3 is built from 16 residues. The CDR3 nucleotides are TGCGCCAGCAGCTTGGCCCTGGGGGAGCACACCGGGGAGCTGTTTTTT. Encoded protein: CASSLALGEHTGELFF.

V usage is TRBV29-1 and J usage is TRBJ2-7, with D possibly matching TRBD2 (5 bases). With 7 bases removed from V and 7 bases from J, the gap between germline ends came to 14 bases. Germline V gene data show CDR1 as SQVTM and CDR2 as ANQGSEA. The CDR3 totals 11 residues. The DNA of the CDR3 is TGCAGCGCCCCGGGGTTAGCGGAGCAGTACTTC. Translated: CSAPGLAEQYF.

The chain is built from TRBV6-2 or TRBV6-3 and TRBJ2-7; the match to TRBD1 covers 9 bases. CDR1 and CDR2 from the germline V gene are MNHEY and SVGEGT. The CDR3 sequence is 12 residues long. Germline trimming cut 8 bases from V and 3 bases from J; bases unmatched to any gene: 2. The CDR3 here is CASRTGVYEQYF. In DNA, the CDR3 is TGTGCCAGCCGGACAGGGGTCTACGAGCAGTACTTC.

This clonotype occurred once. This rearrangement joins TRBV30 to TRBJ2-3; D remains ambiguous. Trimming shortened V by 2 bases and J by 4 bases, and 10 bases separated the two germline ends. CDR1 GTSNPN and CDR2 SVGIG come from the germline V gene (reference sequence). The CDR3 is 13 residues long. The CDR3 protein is CAWSPQPADTQYF. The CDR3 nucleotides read TGTGCCTGGAGTCCCCAGCCGGCAGATACGCAGTATTTT. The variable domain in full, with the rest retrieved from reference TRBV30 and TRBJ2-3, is SQTIHQWPATLVQPVGSPLSLECTVEGTSNPNLYWYRQAAGRGLQLLFYSVGIGQISSEVPQNLSASRPQDRQFILSSKKLLLSDSGFYLCAWSPQPADTQYFGPGTRLTVL.

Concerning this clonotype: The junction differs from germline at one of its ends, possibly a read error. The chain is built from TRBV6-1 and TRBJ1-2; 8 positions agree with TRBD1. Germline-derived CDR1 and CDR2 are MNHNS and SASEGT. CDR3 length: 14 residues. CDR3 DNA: TGTGCCAGCAGCCGGACAGGGAAGAAGTATGGTTACACCTTC. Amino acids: CASSRTGKKYGYTF.

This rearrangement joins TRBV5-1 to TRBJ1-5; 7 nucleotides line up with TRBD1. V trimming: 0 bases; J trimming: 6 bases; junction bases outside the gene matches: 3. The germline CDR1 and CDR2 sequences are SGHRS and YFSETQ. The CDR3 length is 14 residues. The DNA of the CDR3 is TGCGCCAGCAGCTTGGAGGGGGCAGGTCAGCCCCAGCATTTT. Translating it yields CASSLEGAGQPQHF.

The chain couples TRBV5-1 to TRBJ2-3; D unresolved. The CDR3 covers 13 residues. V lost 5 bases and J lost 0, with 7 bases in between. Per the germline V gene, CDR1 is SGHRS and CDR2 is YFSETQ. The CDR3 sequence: CASSRGSTDTQYF. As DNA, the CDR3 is TGCGCCAGCAGTCGTGGGAGCACAGATACGCAGTATTTT.

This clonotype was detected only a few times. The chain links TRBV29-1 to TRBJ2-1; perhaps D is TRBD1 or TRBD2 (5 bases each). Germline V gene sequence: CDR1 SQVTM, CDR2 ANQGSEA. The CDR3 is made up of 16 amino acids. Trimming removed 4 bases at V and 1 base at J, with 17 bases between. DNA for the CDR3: TGCAGCGTTGTAGGGGTTACAAGCGGATCCTACAATGAGCAGTTCTTC. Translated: CSVVGVTSGSYNEQFF.

DNA of the CDR3: TGTGCCAGCAGGGATAGCAGGGGACAGCCCCAGCATTTT. Translation gives CASRDSRGQPQHF. The chain joins TRBV6-2 or TRBV6-3 to TRBJ1-5; TRBD1 is a possible D gene (6 bases). CDR1 and CDR2 from the germline V gene are MNHEY and SVGEGT. The CDR3 loop spans 13 amino acids. V lost 6 bases and J 7 bases, leaving 13 bases between the germline ends.

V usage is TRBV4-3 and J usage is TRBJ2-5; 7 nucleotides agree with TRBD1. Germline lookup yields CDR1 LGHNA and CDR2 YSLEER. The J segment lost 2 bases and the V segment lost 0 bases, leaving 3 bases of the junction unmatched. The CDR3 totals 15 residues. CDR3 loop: CASSQDLGQQETQYF. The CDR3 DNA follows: TGCGCCAGCAGCCAAGATCTGGGACAGCAAGAGACCCAGTACTTC.

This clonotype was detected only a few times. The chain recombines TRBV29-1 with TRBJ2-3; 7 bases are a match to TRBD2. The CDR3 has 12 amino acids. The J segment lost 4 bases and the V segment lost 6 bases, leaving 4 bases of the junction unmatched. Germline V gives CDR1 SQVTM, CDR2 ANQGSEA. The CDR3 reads CSVTLAPDTQYF. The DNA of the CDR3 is TGCAGCGTAACACTAGCGCCAGATACGCAGTATTTT.

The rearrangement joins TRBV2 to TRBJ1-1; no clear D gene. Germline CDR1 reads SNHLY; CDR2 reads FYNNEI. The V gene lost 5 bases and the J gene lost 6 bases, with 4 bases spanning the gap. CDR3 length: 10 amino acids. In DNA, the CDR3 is TGTGCCAGCAGTTTTGCTGAAGCTTTCTTT. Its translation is CASSFAEAFF.

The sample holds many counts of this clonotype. The CDR3 sequence: CASSFFSGRIETQYF. DNA for the CDR3: TGTGCCAGCAGCTTTTTTAGCGGGAGAATAGAGACCCAGTACTTC. This chain connects TRBV7-2 to TRBJ2-5; TRBD2 matches at 9 bases. The V gene end was trimmed by 3 bases and the J gene end by 4 bases; junction bases not matched to a gene: 6. The CDR3 length is 15 residues. The germline V gene encodes CDR1 SGHTA and CDR2 FQGNSA. Full variable domain (missing parts from reference TRBV7-2 and TRBJ2-5): GAGVSQSPSNKVTEKGKDVELRCDPISGHTALYWYRQSLGQGLEFLIYFQGNSAPDKSGLPSDRFSAERTGGSVSTLTIQRTQQEDSAVYLCASSFFSGRIETQYFGPGTRLLVL.

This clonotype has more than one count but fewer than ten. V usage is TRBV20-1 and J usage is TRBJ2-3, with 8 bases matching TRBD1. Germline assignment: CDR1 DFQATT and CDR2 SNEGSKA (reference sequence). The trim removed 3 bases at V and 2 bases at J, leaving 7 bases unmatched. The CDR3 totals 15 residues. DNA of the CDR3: TGCAGTGCTAGCGGGGCGGACAGGGTCACAGATACGCAGTATTTT. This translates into CSASGADRVTDTQYF.

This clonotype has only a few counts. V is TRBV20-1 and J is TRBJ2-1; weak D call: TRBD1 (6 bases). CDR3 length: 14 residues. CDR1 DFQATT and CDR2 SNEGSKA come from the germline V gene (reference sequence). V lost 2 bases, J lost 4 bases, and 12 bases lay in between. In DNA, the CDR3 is TGCAGTGCTAGACAGGGGATAATATACAATGAGCAGTTCTTC. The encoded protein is CSARQGIIYNEQFF.

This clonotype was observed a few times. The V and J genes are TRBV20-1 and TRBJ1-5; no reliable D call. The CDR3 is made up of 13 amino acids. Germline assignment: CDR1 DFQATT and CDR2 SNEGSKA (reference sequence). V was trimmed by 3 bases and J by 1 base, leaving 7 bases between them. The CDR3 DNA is TGCAGTGCTAGTCTCGACAGCAATCAGCCCCAGCATTTT. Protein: CSASLDSNQPQHF.

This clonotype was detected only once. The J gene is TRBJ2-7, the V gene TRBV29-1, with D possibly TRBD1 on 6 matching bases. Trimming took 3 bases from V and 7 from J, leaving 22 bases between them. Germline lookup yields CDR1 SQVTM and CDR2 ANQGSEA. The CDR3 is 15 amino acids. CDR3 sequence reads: CSVETGASGDNEQYF. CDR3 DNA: TGCAGCGTTGAGACAGGAGCCTCAGGCGACAATGAGCAGTACTTC.

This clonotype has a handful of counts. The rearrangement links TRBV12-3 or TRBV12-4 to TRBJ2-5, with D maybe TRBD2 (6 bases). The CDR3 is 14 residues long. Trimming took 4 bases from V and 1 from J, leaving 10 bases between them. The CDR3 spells CASSWGRIQETQYF. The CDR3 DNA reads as TGTGCCAGCAGTTGGGGGAGGATCCAAGAGACCCAGTACTTC.

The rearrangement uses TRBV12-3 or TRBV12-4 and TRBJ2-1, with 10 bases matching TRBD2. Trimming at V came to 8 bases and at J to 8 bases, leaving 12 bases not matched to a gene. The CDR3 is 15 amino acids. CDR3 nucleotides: TGTGCCAGCCGGTCCCCTTCTAGCGGGAGTCATGAGCAGTTCTTC. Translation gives CASRSPSSGSHEQFF.

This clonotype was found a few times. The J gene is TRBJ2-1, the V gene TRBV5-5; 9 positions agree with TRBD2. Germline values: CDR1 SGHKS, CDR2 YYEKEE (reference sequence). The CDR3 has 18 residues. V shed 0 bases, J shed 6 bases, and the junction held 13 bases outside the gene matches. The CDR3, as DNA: TGTGCCAGCAGCTTGGTAGGGGGGGTTAGCGGGAGCGCCAATGAGCAGTTCTTC. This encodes CASSLVGGVSGSANEQFF.